This T cell receptor (beta chain) came from a study of T cells in Graves' hyperthyroidism and ophthalmopathy. General study results and limits: Ophthalmopathy was model-predicted a median about 6.9 months pre-onset. Stable hyperthyroidism was separated from ophthalmopathy by a model based on 13 V-J features.

This clonotype was seen repeatedly, ten times or more. Its antigen is still unknown. Stable disease denoted Graves' hyperthyroidism without ophthalmopathy progression within 18 months. PBMCs were obtained from about 9 ml fresh peripheral blood. This CDR3 region has 15 residues. V lost 5 bases to trimming and J lost 9 bases; unmatched junction nucleotides: 13. Germline-derived CDR1 and CDR2 are SEHNR and FQNEAQ (reference sequence). Researchers took RNA transcripts and amplified the TCR beta CDR3 regions from them. TCR CDR3 underwent first-round RT-PCR with the HTBI primer set. One entry per CDR3 protein, called by TCRdb with MiXCR from the multiplex PCR reads. The profile shows roughly 700,000 distinct CDR3 sequences, around 15% of them singletons.

J is TRBJ1-1 and V is TRBV7-9; 9 bases are shared with TRBD1. Sequenced: blood. The sequence came from a woman under 30 with Graves' hyperthyroidism. The CDR3 DNA reads as TGTGCCAGCAGCCCGGTGTCTGGACAGGGGCGGAAAGCTTTCTTT. The encoded protein is CASSPVSGQGRKAFF. The whole variable domain, filled in from reference TRBV7-9 and TRBJ1-1, reads DTGVSQNPRHKITKRGQNVTFRCDPISEHNRLYWYRQTLGQGPEFLTYFQNEAQLEKSRLLSDRFSAERPKGSFSTLEIQRTEQGDSAMYLCASSPVSGQGRKAFFGQGTRLTVV.